The 21 T cell receptor beta chains given below trace back to one sample, sequenced in a study of blood T cell repertoires in COVID-19. TCRdb keeps only in-frame clones here, not all; method: immunoSEQ multiplex PCR. The table lists more than 200,000 clones, around 80% of them singletons. The source material was PBMCs or T cells enriched from blood (not recorded which). The source is a man aged 30 to 39 with acute COVID-19.

The V and J genes are TRBV19 and TRBJ2-4; 11 bases line up with TRBD1. The CDR3 is 16 amino acids. CDR1 and CDR2 from the germline V gene are LNHDA and SQIVND (reference sequence). V shed 5 bases, J shed 9 bases, and the junction held 12 bases outside the gene matches. The CDR3 DNA reads TGTGCCAGTAGTTTCGGGGACAGGGGGAAGGATGGCATTCAGTACTTC. Its protein product is CASSFGDRGKDGIQYF.

This sequence joins TRBV11-2 and TRBJ2-7; D gene uncertain. This CDR3 comprises 15 residues. Germline V gene lookup returns CDR1 SGHAT and CDR2 FQNNGV. V gave up 2 bases and J gave up 0 bases, with 11 bases separating them. The CDR3 region is CASSLSDQSSYEQYF. In nucleotides, the CDR3 is TGTGCCAGCAGCTTAAGCGATCAGAGCTCCTACGAGCAGTACTTC. Full variable domain (rest looked up from reference TRBV11-2 and TRBJ2-7): EAGVAQSPRYKIIEKRQSVAFWCNPISGHATLYWYQQILGQGPKLLIQFQNNGVVDDSQLPKDRFSAERLKGVDSTLKIQPAKLEDSAVYLCASSLSDQSSYEQYFGPGTRLTVT.

The chain combines TRBV2 with TRBJ2-7, with a weak D call TRBD2 (6 bases). The ends were cut back, 8 bases at V and 2 bases at J, with 10 bases in the middle. The CDR3 covers 12 residues. CDR1 SNHLY and CDR2 FYNNEI come from the germline V gene. The DNA for the CDR3 is TGTGCCAGCTCCGGGACTCCCTACGAGCAGTACTTC. It codes for CASSGTPYEQYF.

This chain connects TRBV24-1 to TRBJ2-1, with TRBD2 matching 13 bases. The CDR3 consists of 17 residues. V gave up 4 bases and J gave up 5 bases; unmatched junction bases: 7. Germline V gives CDR1 KGHDR, CDR2 SFDVKD. The CDR3 sequence is CATSDPGTSGADNEQFF. CDR3 coding DNA: TGTGCCACCAGTGACCCAGGGACTAGCGGGGCGGACAATGAGCAGTTCTTC.

This clone was seen only a few times. The V gene is TRBV2, the J gene TRBJ1-5, with 7 bases identical to TRBD1. Unmatched junction bases numbered 10, after V lost 2 bases and J lost 0 bases. The CDR3 totals 18 residues. Germline values: CDR1 SNHLY, CDR2 FYNNEI. The CDR3 coding sequence is TGTGCCAGCAGTGAATCAGGACAGGCGAGATATAGCAATCAGCCCCAGCATTTT. Translation: CASSESGQARYSNQPQHF.

The rearrangement uses TRBV12-3 or TRBV12-4 and TRBJ2-7; D possibly uses TRBD1 or TRBD2 (5 bases each). The CDR3 sequence is 11 residues long. Written as DNA, the CDR3 is TGTGGCAGGGAGACGGACTACGAGCAGTACTTC. It specifies CGRETDYEQYF.

The chain carries TRBV5-6 and TRBJ2-1, with a possible D match to TRBD1 (5 bases). There are 15 residues in the CDR3. The V end was cut by 1 base, the J end by 1 base, with 9 bases between. Germline V gene lookup returns CDR1 SGHDT and CDR2 YYEEEE. CDR3 nucleotides: TGTGCCAGCAGCTTGCCAGGGTTGTCCTACAATGAGCAGTTCTTC. Translation gives CASSLPGLSYNEQFF.

This chain joins TRBV9 and TRBJ2-2; D gene ambiguous. With 2 bases removed from V and 2 bases from J, the gap between germline ends came to 10 bases. The CDR3 sequence is 15 residues long. The V gene's germline CDR1 is SGDLS and CDR2 YYNGEE. CDR3 protein: CASSVNGYNTGELFF. The CDR3 nucleotides are TGTGCCAGCAGCGTCAACGGTTATAACACCGGGGAGCTGTTTTTT.

This CDR3 reads CASSLEQGGNYGYTF. The CDR3 DNA is TGCGCCAGCAGCTTGGAGCAGGGAGGGAACTATGGCTACACCTTC. The chain employs TRBV5-1 and TRBJ1-2; tentatively, D is TRBD1 (5 bases). V lost 0 bases to trimming and J lost 2 bases, with 11 bases between them. Germline CDR1 and CDR2: SGHRS and YFSETQ. The CDR3 is made up of 15 amino acids.

The chain links TRBV25-1 to TRBJ2-1, with TRBD2 matching 9 bases. CDR3 length: 17 residues. The J segment lost 5 bases and the V segment lost 3 bases, leaving 11 bases of the junction unmatched. Germline V gene data show CDR1 as MGHDK and CDR2 as SYGVNS. The CDR3 loop is CASSDMGSGGPHNEQFF. CDR3 in DNA: TGTGCCAGCAGTGATATGGGTAGCGGGGGCCCCCACAATGAGCAGTTCTTC.

The chain couples TRBV29-1 to TRBJ1-5; D is uncertain. Germline CDR1 reads SQVTM; CDR2 reads ANQGSEA. The CDR3 covers 11 residues. The CDR3 region is CRNARGGPQHF. Here the CDR3 DNA reads TGCAGAAATGCCCGGGGTGGGCCCCAGCATTTT.

This sequence joins TRBV6-5 and TRBJ1-2, with D maybe TRBD1 (6 bases). This CDR3 region has 15 residues. Trimming shortened V by 8 bases and J by 3 bases, and 19 bases separated the two germline ends. Germline V CDR1 and CDR2: MNHEY, SVGAGI. CDR3 DNA sequence: TGTGCCAGCCTCCCCTACGACAGGTTTGACTATGGCTACACCTTC. Its protein product is CASLPYDRFDYGYTF.

This chain joins TRBV29-1 and TRBJ2-7; D uncertain. The CDR3 loop spans 12 amino acids. V dropped 4 bases and J dropped 2 bases, with 9 bases sitting between them. CDR1 is SQVTM and CDR2 is ANQGSEA in the germline V gene. The CDR3 loop reads CSVGQATYEQYF. The CDR3 DNA reads TGCAGCGTTGGGCAGGCGACCTACGAGCAGTACTTC.

The CDR3 nucleotides read TGTGCCAGCTCACCTGCCGGGTCGGGGTACGAGCAGTACTTC. It translates to CASSPAGSGYEQYF. V and J are TRBV18 and TRBJ2-7; perhaps TRBD2 as D (5 bases). Per germline, CDR1 KGHSH and CDR2 LQKENI. The CDR3 is made up of 14 amino acids. V was cut by 3 bases and J by 4 bases, with 13 bases left in between. Full variable domain (rest looked up from reference TRBV18 and TRBJ2-7): NAGVMQNPRHLVRRRGQEARLRCSPMKGHSHVYWYRQLPEEGLKFMVYLQKENIIDESGMPKERFSAEFPKEGPSILRIQQVVRGDSAAYFCASSPAGSGYEQYFGPGTRLTVT.

The V call is TRBV2, the J call TRBJ1-1; a weak D match, TRBD1 (6 bases). The CDR3 is made up of 14 amino acids. Trimming cost V 6 bases and J 4 bases, with 15 bases left between them. CDR1 and CDR2 from the germline V gene are SNHLY and FYNNEI. The CDR3 DNA reads TGTGCCAGCAGATTACAGGGTGTAGGCACTGAAGCTTTCTTT. Translating it yields CASRLQGVGTEAFF.

This chain links TRBV19 with TRBJ2-1, with no clear D. This CDR3 contains 16 residues. The germline V gene encodes CDR1 LNHDA and CDR2 SQIVND (reference sequence). Trimming stripped 3 bases from V and 4 bases from J, with 16 bases between. The CDR3 sequence is CASSMKSTVLYNEQFF. The CDR3 coding sequence is TGTGCCAGTAGTATGAAGTCAACTGTTCTTTACAATGAGCAGTTCTTC.

The rearrangement links TRBV5-4 to TRBJ2-2, with 8 bases fitting TRBD1. In germline, CDR1 is SGHNT, CDR2 YYREEE (reference sequence). The V gene end was trimmed by 3 bases and the J gene end by 4 bases; junction bases not matched to a gene: 5. The CDR3 sequence is 15 residues long. The CDR3 DNA follows: TGTGCCAGCAGCTCCGGACAGGGAGGCACCGGGGAGCTGTTTTTT. Translating gives CASSSGQGGTGELFF.

The chain has TRBV3-1 (or the pseudogene TRBV3-2) and TRBJ1-4; 8 bases are a match to TRBD1. This CDR3 region has 15 residues. Germline V lookup: CDR1 LGHDT, CDR2 YNNKEL (reference sequence). Unmatched junction bases numbered 6, after V lost 5 bases and J lost 4 bases. As DNA, the CDR3 is TGTGCCAGCAGCTCAACAGGGGGGAATAATGAAAAACTGTTTTTT. Encoded protein: CASSSTGGNNEKLFF.

The V gene is TRBV9, the J gene TRBJ1-2; no clear D gene. The CDR3 runs to 15 residues. Germline loops: CDR1 SGDLS, CDR2 YYNGEE. V lost 0 bases, J lost 4 bases, and 13 bases lay in between. Here the CDR3 DNA reads TGTGCCAGCAGCGTAGTGGAGTTTTCGACCTATGGCTACACCTTC. Translated, it gives CASSVVEFSTYGYTF.

The chain is built from TRBV27 and TRBJ2-5; 7 nucleotides align to TRBD2. With 3 bases clipped from V and 5 bases from J, the junction kept 9 bases outside the gene matches. Per germline, CDR1 MNHEY and CDR2 SMNVEV (reference sequence). This CDR3 contains 15 residues. CDR3 sequence reads: CASSFRGPGRETQYF. CDR3 sequence (DNA): TGTGCCAGCAGTTTCCGGGGTCCCGGGAGGGAGACCCAGTACTTC.

The chain combines TRBV28 with TRBJ1-2; D unresolved. Per the germline V gene, CDR1 is MDHEN and CDR2 is SYDVKM. Trimming removed 6 bases at V and 8 bases at J, with 16 bases between. The CDR3 is 13 residues long. The chain's CDR3 is CASSLSPPQGYTF. The CDR3 DNA reads TGTGCCAGCAGCCTCTCCCCCCCGCAGGGCTACACCTTC.